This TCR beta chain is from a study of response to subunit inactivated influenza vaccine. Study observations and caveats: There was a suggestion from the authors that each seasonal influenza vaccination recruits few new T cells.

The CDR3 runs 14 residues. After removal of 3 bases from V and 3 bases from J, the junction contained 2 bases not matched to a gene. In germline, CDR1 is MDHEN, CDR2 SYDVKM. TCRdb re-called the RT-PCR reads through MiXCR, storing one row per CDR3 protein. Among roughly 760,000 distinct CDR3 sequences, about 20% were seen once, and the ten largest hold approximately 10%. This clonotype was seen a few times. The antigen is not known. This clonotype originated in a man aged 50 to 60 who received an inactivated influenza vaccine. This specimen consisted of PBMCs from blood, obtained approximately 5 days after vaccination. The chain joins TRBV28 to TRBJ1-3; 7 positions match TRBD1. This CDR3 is CASSLTGIGNTIYF. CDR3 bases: TGTGCCAGCAGTTTGACAGGGATTGGAAACACCATATATTTT.